This T cell receptor (beta chain) was sequenced in a study of shared clonotypes between healthy human individuals. The unsorted PBMC replicate PCRs were performed with 300 to 350 ng DNA, tens of thousands of T cell genomes. The method was immunoSEQ multiplex PCR; TCRdb's version includes in-frame clones alone and lacks a portion of them. The table shows about half a million clones, with more than 65% occurring only once. The source material was PBMCs. The TCR originated in a woman aged 40-49 years in good health. Some clones in this sample may be carry-over from other donors' samples.

The CDR3 bases are TGTGCCAGCAGCCAAGATGCGACAGGGGAAGATACGCAGTATTTT. Amino acid sequence: CASSQDATGEDTQYF. The genes are TRBV4-2 and TRBJ2-3; TRBD1 agrees at 8 bases. V lost 0 bases, J lost 5 bases, and 4 bases stayed unmatched. Germline CDR1 is LGHNA and CDR2 is YNFKEQ. The CDR3 has 15 amino acids.